The 29 T cell receptor beta chains in this list originate from one sample, sequenced in a study of cytomegalovirus exposure and HLA in healthy donors. Assay used: immunoSEQ multiplex PCR; TCRdb lists only in-frame clones, some missing. Of about 200,000 clones detected, around 80% appear once; the ten largest clones hold about an eighth. Material for sequencing was PBMCs. These receptor sequences come from a woman in her 30s in good health and CMV-seropositive.

CDR3: CASSLATGPHNEQFF. CDR3 nucleotide sequence: TGTGCCAGCAGCTTAGCGACAGGCCCCCACAATGAGCAGTTCTTC. V usage is TRBV7-2 and J usage is TRBJ2-1, with D possibly TRBD1 on 6 matching bases. The germline CDR1 and CDR2 sequences are SGHTA and FQGNSA. The length of the CDR3 is 15 residues. Trimming pared 0 bases from V and 5 bases from J, leaving 11 bases between.

V usage is TRBV4-2 and J usage is TRBJ2-1, with D possibly being TRBD2 (5 bases). CDR3 length: 16 residues. V lost 3 bases and J 6 bases, leaving 18 bases between the germline ends. Germline V lookup: CDR1 LGHNA, CDR2 YNFKEQ. The CDR3 protein is CASSHKSGIPSNEQFF. The CDR3 DNA reads TGTGCCAGCAGCCATAAAAGCGGTATACCCTCCAATGAGCAGTTCTTC.

This chain links TRBV5-6 with TRBJ1-4; no clear D. The length of the CDR3 is 16 residues. Germline CDR1 reads SGHDT; CDR2 reads YYEEEE. V lost 1 base, J lost 8 bases, and 18 bases lay in between. CDR3 amino acids: CASSLRYGTSGEKLFF. CDR3 coding DNA: TGTGCCAGCAGCTTGCGGTACGGCACCTCGGGGGAAAAACTGTTTTTT. Full variable domain (outside the CDR3, taken from reference TRBV5-6 and TRBJ1-4): DAGVTQSPTHLIKTRGQQVTLRCSPKSGHDTVSWYQQALGQGPQFIFQYYEEEERQRGNFPDRFSGHQFPNYSSELNVNALLLGDSALYLCASSLRYGTSGEKLFFGSGTQLSVL.

This sequence joins TRBV18 and TRBJ1-1; no firm D call. Trimming stripped 0 bases from V and 1 base from J, with 12 bases between. The length of the CDR3 is 16 residues. The germline gives CDR1 KGHSH, CDR2 LQKENI. CDR3 residues: CASSPPERAPNTEAFF. The CDR3 DNA follows: TGTGCCAGCTCACCACCGGAGAGGGCCCCGAACACTGAAGCTTTCTTT.

The genes are TRBV27 and TRBJ2-5; 9 bases match TRBD2. V lost 0 bases, J lost 4 bases, and 0 bases stayed unmatched. CDR1 and CDR2 (germline): MNHEY, SMNVEV (reference sequence). The CDR3 sequence is 14 residues long. The CDR3 bases are TGTGCCAGCAGTTTATCTAGCGGGAGAGAGACCCAGTACTTC. Its protein is CASSLSSGRETQYF.

This clone was seen a single time. This chain connects TRBV29-1 to TRBJ2-5; D perhaps matches TRBD2 (5 bases). The CDR3 has 13 residues. The germline CDR1 and CDR2 sequences are SQVTM and ANQGSEA. Trimming removed 3 bases from V and 1 base from J, with 9 bases in between. The CDR3 bases are TGCAGCGTTGAGGGCCGGGGCCAAGAGACCCAGTACTTC. Encoded protein: CSVEGRGQETQYF.

CDR3 loop: CASSESGTGGRYTF. For the CDR3, the DNA is TGTGCCAGCAGTGAGTCCGGGACAGGTGGCCGCTACACCTTC. The J gene is TRBJ1-2, the V gene TRBV6-1; 8 nucleotides align to TRBD1. The CDR3 is 14 amino acids. Germline lookup yields CDR1 MNHNS and CDR2 SASEGT. Losses at the gene ends were 3 bases for V and 9 bases for J; bases not matched to a gene: 9.

This clone was seen once. This chain uses TRBV6-6 with TRBJ1-4; TRBD1 aligns across 10 bases. This CDR3 is 13 amino acids long. The germline CDR1 and CDR2 sequences are MNHNY and SVGAGI (reference sequence). V was pared by 8 bases and J by 7 bases, with 4 bases of the junction left unmatched. In DNA, the CDR3 is TGTGCCAGCTACGACAGGGGGCCTGAAAAACTGTTTTTT. It specifies CASYDRGPEKLFF.

CDR3 DNA: TGTGCCAGCGGGCGGGCCACTGAAGCTTTCTTT. Protein product: CASGRATEAFF. The chain employs TRBV6-5 and TRBJ1-1, with no clear D. Trimming stripped 8 bases from V and 4 bases from J, with 8 bases between. Germline loops: CDR1 MNHEY, CDR2 SVGAGI. The CDR3 sequence is 11 residues long.

The genes are TRBV15 and TRBJ2-7; D might be TRBD2 (5 bases). V was shortened by 0 bases and J by 0 bases, with 9 bases between the two germline ends. Germline CDR1 and CDR2: LNHNV and YYDKDF (reference sequence). This CDR3 is built from 15 residues. The CDR3 DNA is TGTGCCACCAGCAGAGATCTAGCAGACTCCTACGAGCAGTACTTC. This translates into CATSRDLADSYEQYF.

This sequence joins TRBV6-1 and TRBJ2-7; weak D call: TRBD2 (6 bases). Trimming took off 4 bases at V and 4 bases at J, with 20 bases between the two ends. The V gene's germline CDR1 is MNHNS and CDR2 SASEGT. The CDR3 covers 16 residues. Written as DNA, the CDR3 is TGTGCCAGCAGTGGTCCCATGGAGGGGCGCCAATACGAGCAGTACTTC. Translating gives CASSGPMEGRQYEQYF.

The gene calls are TRBV7-9 and TRBJ2-5; the match to TRBD1 covers 7 bases. In germline, CDR1 is SEHNR, CDR2 FQNEAQ (reference sequence). The CDR3 is 15 residues long. V was clipped by 3 bases and J by 5 bases; unmatched bases: 9. CDR3 sequence (DNA): TGTGCCAGCAGCTTGAACAGGGGAGTTTGGGAGACCCAGTACTTC. Amino acid sequence: CASSLNRGVWETQYF.

This rearrangement joins TRBV2 to TRBJ2-3, with 7 positions matching TRBD2. V dropped 8 bases and J dropped 1; count of bases not matched to a gene: 9. Germline V gene sequence: CDR1 SNHLY, CDR2 FYNNEI. The CDR3 contains 15 residues. CDR3 DNA sequence: TGTGCCAGCCTTGGGTGGGCGGGAGGCACAGATACGCAGTATTTT. Translation: CASLGWAGGTDTQYF.

The CDR3 protein is CASSPRLAGGLDTQYF. The CDR3 nucleotides read TGTGCCAGCAGCCCCAGGCTAGCGGGAGGGCTAGATACGCAGTATTTT. The chain recombines TRBV7-2 with TRBJ2-3; 12 bases align to TRBD2. The trim removed 5 bases at V and 5 bases at J, leaving 8 bases unmatched. Germline CDR1 is SGHTA and CDR2 is FQGNSA. The CDR3 spans 16 residues.

This chain uses TRBV5-6 with TRBJ2-7; TRBD1 aligns across 11 bases. The CDR3 is 16 amino acids. V shed 0 bases, J shed 2 bases, and the junction held 4 bases outside the gene matches. CDR1 is SGHDT, CDR2 YYEEEE, per germline. CDR3 loop: CASSLAGTGGTYEQYF. CDR3 nucleotides: TGTGCCAGCAGCTTGGCCGGGACAGGGGGGACCTACGAGCAGTACTTC.

The chain links TRBV9 to TRBJ2-3; 16 bases fit TRBD2. J was trimmed by 2 bases and V by 3 bases; bases with no gene match: 15. The CDR3 is 21 amino acids. Germline values: CDR1 SGDLS, CDR2 YYNGEE. CDR3 amino acids: CASSATPSTGTSGRATDTQYF. The CDR3 DNA follows: TGTGCCAGCAGCGCTACCCCCTCAACCGGGACTAGCGGGAGGGCCACAGATACGCAGTATTTT. The full variable domain, with the rest looked up from reference TRBV9 and TRBJ2-3, is DSGVTQTPKHLITATGQRVTLRCSPRSGDLSVYWYQQSLDQGLQFLIQYYNGEERAKGNILERFSAQQFPDLHSELNLSSLELGDSALYFCASSATPSTGTSGRATDTQYFGPGTRLTVL.

The gene calls are TRBV27 and TRBJ2-4, with a tentative D call TRBD1 (5 bases). V was trimmed by 3 bases and J by 9 bases, leaving 15 bases between them. The germline gives CDR1 MNHEY, CDR2 SMNVEV (reference sequence). The CDR3 is made up of 14 amino acids. CDR3 sequence reads: CASSFSDSRGIQYF. DNA for the CDR3: TGTGCCAGCAGTTTCTCCGACAGTCGCGGCATTCAGTACTTC.

The gene calls are TRBV5-4 and TRBJ1-1; TRBD1 aligns across 8 bases. Losses at the gene ends were 4 bases for V and 4 bases for J; bases not matched to a gene: 6. Germline CDR1 and CDR2: SGHNT and YYREEE (reference sequence). The length of the CDR3 is 14 residues. The CDR3 DNA reads TGTGCCAGCAGCCGACAGGGGTTCGGCACTGAAGCTTTCTTT. Translated, it gives CASSRQGFGTEAFF.

CDR3 protein: CASRDSLGKRVYGYTF. The CDR3 region has the DNA TGCGCCAGCAGGGACTCCTTAGGGAAAAGGGTCTATGGCTACACCTTC. The chain has TRBV5-1 and TRBJ1-2; no reliable D call. This CDR3 comprises 16 residues. CDR1 SGHRS and CDR2 YFSETQ come from the germline V gene. Trimming left V 5 bases short and J 4 bases short, with 21 bases between. The full variable domain, in which reference TRBV5-1 and TRBJ1-2 provide the parts outside the CDR3, is KAGVTQTPRYLIKTRGQQVTLSCSPISGHRSVSWYQQTPGQGLQFLFEYFSETQRNKGNFPGRFSGRQFSNSRSEMNVSTLELGDSALYLCASRDSLGKRVYGYTFGSGTRLTVV.

The chain links TRBV6-5 to TRBJ2-6, with D tentatively TRBD1 (5 bases). V was trimmed by 6 bases and J by 2 bases, leaving 11 bases between them. The germline V gene has CDR1 MNHEY and CDR2 SVGAGI. This CDR3 has 15 residues. CDR3 amino acids: CASRSGLTGANVLTF. As DNA, the CDR3 is TGTGCCAGCAGGTCAGGGCTAACTGGGGCCAACGTCCTGACTTTC.

This sequence joins TRBV7-3 and TRBJ1-1, with no clear D. Trimming pared 6 bases from V and 8 bases from J, leaving 19 bases between. Germline lookup yields CDR1 SGHTA and CDR2 FQGTGA. The CDR3 has 14 residues. The CDR3 here is CASSPLEGLGEAFF. The CDR3 nucleotides are TGTGCCAGCAGTCCACTGGAGGGCTTGGGAGAAGCTTTCTTT.

The gene calls are TRBV14 and TRBJ1-2; D gene ambiguous. The CDR3 totals 13 residues. The germline gives CDR1 SGHDN, CDR2 FVKESK. V was pared by 2 bases and J by 7 bases, with 11 bases between. The CDR3 loop is CASSQLGGPGYTF. In nucleotides, the CDR3 is TGTGCCAGCAGCCAACTAGGAGGGCCTGGCTACACCTTC.

This chain joins TRBV27 and TRBJ2-7, with D possibly being TRBD1 (5 bases). Germline-derived CDR1 and CDR2 are MNHEY and SMNVEV (reference sequence). V lost 7 bases and J 4 bases, leaving 14 bases between the germline ends. There are 13 residues in the CDR3. This CDR3 is CASMGRALYEQYF. CDR3 nucleotide sequence: TGTGCCAGCATGGGCAGGGCTTTGTACGAGCAGTACTTC.

Concerning this clone: This sample also contains other DNA sequences that code for the same CDR3. The chain combines TRBV15 with TRBJ1-1; D perhaps matches TRBD1 (5 bases). The CDR3 extends over 14 amino acids. With 1 base removed from V and 4 bases from J, the gap between germline ends came to 10 bases. Germline lookup yields CDR1 LNHNV and CDR2 YYDKDF (reference sequence). CDR3 amino acids: CATSRVGGATEAFF. CDR3 DNA: TGTGCCACCAGCAGAGTGGGAGGGGCCACTGAAGCTTTCTTT.

The V call is TRBV2, the J call TRBJ2-5; possible D gene TRBD1, 6 bases. Trimming pared 1 base from V and 1 base from J, leaving 10 bases between. The CDR3 loop spans 15 amino acids. Germline CDR1 is SNHLY and CDR2 is FYNNEI. The CDR3 loop reads CASSEGGTSQETQYF. The CDR3 DNA reads as TGTGCCAGCAGTGAAGGTGGGACAAGCCAAGAGACCCAGTACTTC.

The genes are TRBV19 and TRBJ1-5; TRBD1 might be the D (5 bases). Germline V lookup: CDR1 LNHDA, CDR2 SQIVND (reference sequence). The length of the CDR3 is 16 residues. Deletions cut 2 bases from V and 2 bases from J, with 13 bases between. As DNA, the CDR3 is TGTGCCAGTAGTATATTGGGGCCGCAGGGCAATCAGCCCCAGCATTTT. The encoded protein is CASSILGPQGNQPQHF.

In this sample, this clone turned up a few times. J is TRBJ1-2 and V is TRBV29-1; TRBD1 might be the D (6 bases). Trimming stripped 7 bases from V and 0 bases from J, with 9 bases between. Germline V gene data show CDR1 as SQVTM and CDR2 as ANQGSEA. The CDR3 is made up of 12 amino acids. The CDR3 sequence is CSDRDTNYGYTF. The DNA of the CDR3 is TGCAGCGACCGGGACACTAACTATGGCTACACCTTC.

J is TRBJ1-1 and V is TRBV7-2; D is unresolved. Germline-derived CDR1 and CDR2 are SGHTA and FQGNSA. The CDR3 is 15 amino acids. The germline V and J ends were trimmed by 2 bases and 11 bases, with 21 bases remaining between them. DNA for the CDR3: TGTGCCAGCAGCTTATCCCGGGGTGAATCGGCAAGGGCTTTCTTT. It yields the protein CASSLSRGESARAFF.

The V call is TRBV5-1, the J call TRBJ2-5; no clear D gene. Germline V lookup: CDR1 SGHRS, CDR2 YFSETQ. There are 15 residues in the CDR3. Trimming removed 4 bases at V and 2 bases at J, with 15 bases between. Here the CDR3 DNA reads TGCGCCAGCAGCAAACAAGCAGGCTCACAAGAGACCCAGTACTTC. Translation gives CASSKQAGSQETQYF.